This T cell receptor beta chain was identified during a study of T-cell reconstitution after alpha-beta-depleted transplantation in children. Per germline, CDR1 DFQATT and CDR2 SNEGSKA (reference sequence). The CDR3 sequence is 16 residues long. Trimming removed 0 bases from V and 2 bases from J; junction bases left unmatched: 9. Study-wide points: After one year, T-cell counts and TCRbeta diversity mostly came from new T cells.

The library targeted TCRbeta and was prepared with unique molecular identifiers. TCRdb passed the PCR reads through MiXCR, listing each CDR3 protein once. Here the sample spans about 300,000 distinct CDR3 sequences, roughly 9.1% being singletons. In its sample, this clonotype was seen many times. What it binds is unknown. The sample here was PBMCs, taken before TCRalphabeta/CD19-depleted stem cell transplant. This chain joins TRBV20-1 and TRBJ2-7; 8 bases match TRBD2. This receptor was taken from a boy younger than two with acute myeloid leukemia, due to receive a stem cell transplant. The CDR3 spells CSARDRRAGGPYEQYF. As DNA, the CDR3 is TGCAGTGCTAGAGATCGTCGGGCGGGGGGACCCTACGAGCAGTACTTC.